Listed below are T cell receptor beta chains from one sample, sequenced in a study of beta chain features in type 1 diabetes. Measured with immunoSEQ multiplex PCR; TCRdb has only the in-frame clones, and not every one. The sample lists 900,000 or so clones, 15% to 20% occurring once. Input material: naive CD4+ T cells from blood. The receptors here all came from a woman between 18 and 29 years old in good health. Both conserved end residues are part of each CDR3. A D gene is named only where the DNA matches it firmly. Not all rows give a size; the values are once, few, many and, for expanded clones, a class.

cdr3_aa cdr3_nt j_call v_call d_call cdr3_length clone_size
CASSWDYYNEQFF TGCGCCAGCAGTTGGGACTACTACAATGAGCAGTTCTTC TRBJ2-1 TRBV5-1 TRBD2 13 few
CASSLAGGRDSNQPQHF TGTGCTAGCAGCTTAGCAGGAGGGAGAGATAGCAATCAGCCCCAGCATTTT TRBJ1-5 TRBV7-7 . 17 few
CASSVSSGSFNEQFF TGTGCCAGCAGCGTGAGTTCTGGATCTTTCAATGAGCAGTTCTTC TRBJ2-1 TRBV9 . 15 .
CASRLTAGQPQHF TGTGCCAGCAGATTGACCGCCGGACAGCCCCAGCATTTT TRBJ1-5 TRBV28 . 13 .
CASSRDGNIQYF TGTGCCAGCAGCAGGGACGGAAACATTCAGTACTTC TRBJ2-4 TRBV7-2 . 12 few
CASSIGTGTQYGYTF TGTGCCAGCAGTATCGGTACCGGGACGCAGTATGGCTACACCTTC TRBJ1-2 TRBV28 . 15 few
CASSLQGGAEAFF TGTGCCAGCAGCTTACAGGGAGGGGCTGAAGCTTTCTTT TRBJ1-1 TRBV7-2 . 13 .
CASSPSSAFSGNTIYF TGTGCCAGCTCACCATCCTCCGCTTTCTCTGGAAACACCATATATTTT TRBJ1-3 TRBV18 . 16 .
CASSEDSREGRPQHF TGTGCCAGCAGTGAAGACAGTCGGGAAGGCAGACCCCAGCATTTT TRBJ1-5 TRBV6-1 . 15 .
CASSYTQETQYF TGTGCCAGCAGTTACACCCAAGAGACCCAGTACTTC TRBJ2-5 TRBV6-5 . 12 few
CASSRYLAGGLLNEQFF TGTGCCAGCAGCCGGTACTTAGCGGGAGGCTTACTCAATGAGCAGTTCTTC TRBJ2-1 TRBV14 TRBD2 17 few
CASSPRSDREETQYF TGTGCCAGCTCACCACGGTCGGACAGAGAAGAGACCCAGTACTTC TRBJ2-5 TRBV18 . 15 few
CASIDRGGYTF TGTGCCAGCATAGATCGCGGGGGCTACACCTTC TRBJ1-2 TRBV2 . 11 few
CASSPPGAASYEQYF TGTGCCAGCAGTCCTCCGGGAGCAGCGTCCTACGAGCAGTACTTC TRBJ2-7 TRBV28 . 15 .
CASSLLGQMSSYNEQFF TGTGCCAGCAGTTTATTAGGGCAAATGAGCTCCTACAATGAGCAGTTCTTC TRBJ2-1 TRBV27 . 17 few
CASSFGTRVPQYF TGTGCCAGCAGTTTTGGGACCCGGGTGCCGCAGTACTTC TRBJ2-7 TRBV28 . 13 few
CASSPQAPYQPQHF TGTGCCAGCAGCCCTCAGGCACCTTATCAGCCCCAGCATTTT TRBJ1-5 TRBV28 . 14 few
CASSPGTGIPYEQYF TGTGCCAGCAGCCCGGGGACAGGGATTCCTTACGAGCAGTACTTC TRBJ2-7 TRBV7-3 TRBD1 15 .
CASSKRTDSNQPQHF TGTGCCAGTAGTAAAAGGACGGATAGCAATCAGCCCCAGCATTTT TRBJ1-5 TRBV19 . 15 .
CASSPRDRVEKLFF TGTGCCAGCAGCCCACGGGACAGGGTCGAAAAACTGTTTTTT TRBJ1-4 TRBV7-9 TRBD1 14 few
CASSKGGATEAFF TGTGCCAGCAGCAAAGGGGGGGCCACTGAAGCTTTCTTT TRBJ1-1 TRBV2 . 13 few
CASSEYHTIYF TGTGCCAGCAGTGAATATCACACCATATATTTT TRBJ1-3 TRBV25-1 . 11 few
CASSLRGGSVSYEQYF TGCGCCAGCAGCCTTAGGGGGGGTTCCGTTTCCTACGAGCAGTACTTC TRBJ2-7 TRBV5-1 . 16 few
CASSRGLVSGEQYF TGTGCCAGCAGCCGGGGCCTAGTGTCTGGTGAGCAGTACTTC TRBJ2-7 TRBV6-5 . 14 .
CSVWLASGDTGELFF TGCAGCGTCTGGCTGGCTAGCGGGGACACCGGGGAGCTGTTTTTT TRBJ2-2 TRBV29-1 TRBD2 15 .
CASSPRYTDTQYF TGTGCCAGCAGCCCAAGATACACAGATACGCAGTATTTT TRBJ2-3 TRBV7-2 . 13 .
CASSLDLAVAGVDEQYF TGTGCCAGCAGCTTGGATCTGGCGGTGGCGGGAGTCGACGAGCAGTACTTC TRBJ2-7 TRBV5-4 TRBD2 17 .
CASSRPGLAGGAQYF TGTGCCAGCAGCCGACCGGGACTAGCGGGAGGGGCGCAGTATTTT TRBJ2-3 TRBV14 TRBD2 15 few
CASRGLDGRSGEQFF TGCGCCAGCCGCGGCCTGGACGGGCGTTCAGGTGAGCAGTTCTTC TRBJ2-1 TRBV5-1 . 15 few
CATALVGGEQFF TGTGCCACTGCGCTGGTAGGGGGTGAGCAGTTCTTC TRBJ2-1 TRBV7-9 . 12 few
CASSQVGRGNEQFF TGTGCCAGCAGCCAAGTTGGTAGGGGGAATGAGCAGTTCTTC TRBJ2-1 TRBV4-2 . 14 few